The rows below give T cell receptor beta chains drawn from one sample of a study of CD8 T cells in ankylosing spondylitis. MiXCR, applied by TCRdb to the 5' RACE reads, yields one record per CDR3 protein. The table lists 800,000 to 900,000 distinct CDR3 sequences, over 9.5% of them singletons, with about 0.5% in the top ten. The sample comprised blood, either unsorted or a sorted T cell fraction (not recorded which). Every receptor here comes from a male donor with ankylosing spondylitis. CDR3s include the opening cysteine and the closing phenylalanine or tryptophan. Fields, in order: CDR3 protein, CDR3 DNA, J gene, D gene, V gene, clone size. D genes are given only for firm matches. Not all rows give a size; the values are once, few, many and, for expanded clones, a class.

cdr3_aa: CATSNAGTDTQYF
cdr3_nt: TGCGCCACCTCGAACGCGGGCACAGATACGCAGTATTTT
j_call: TRBJ2-3
d_call: .
v_call: TRBV5-1
clone_size: many

cdr3_aa: CASSPGLAVITDTQYF
cdr3_nt: TGCGCCAGCAGCCCAGGACTAGCGGTTATCACAGATACGCAGTATTTT
j_call: TRBJ2-3
d_call: TRBD2
v_call: TRBV4-3
clone_size: few

cdr3_aa: CASSYSRPGLGNTIYF
cdr3_nt: TGTGCCAGCAGTTACTCGAGGCCCGGTTTAGGAAACACCATATATTTT
j_call: TRBJ1-3
d_call: .
v_call: TRBV6-5
clone_size: .

cdr3_aa: CASSPSRTALYEQYF
cdr3_nt: TGTGCCAGCAGCCCGTCTCGAACCGCGTTATACGAGCAGTACTTC
j_call: TRBJ2-7
d_call: .
v_call: TRBV11-1
clone_size: .

cdr3_aa: CASSFTGELQETQYF
cdr3_nt: TGCGCCAGCAGCTTTACGGGAGAGCTCCAAGAGACCCAGTACTTC
j_call: TRBJ2-5
d_call: .
v_call: TRBV5-1
clone_size: few

cdr3_aa: CASSRAASYEQYF
cdr3_nt: TGTGCCAGCAGTAGGGCGGCATCCTACGAGCAGTACTTC
j_call: TRBJ2-7
d_call: .
v_call: TRBV7-2
clone_size: few

cdr3_aa: CASSGLLQGHEQYF
cdr3_nt: TGTGCCAGCAGCGGTCTTTTACAGGGCCACGAGCAGTACTTC
j_call: TRBJ2-7
d_call: .
v_call: TRBV6-2/TRBV6-3
clone_size: once

cdr3_aa: CAISAGSTEAFF
cdr3_nt: TGTGCCATCAGTGCGGGTTCCACTGAAGCTTTCTTT
j_call: TRBJ1-1
d_call: .
v_call: TRBV10-3
clone_size: few

cdr3_aa: CAISEIPAGDEQFF
cdr3_nt: TGTGCCATCAGTGAGATCCCAGCCGGGGATGAGCAGTTCTTC
j_call: TRBJ2-1
d_call: .
v_call: TRBV10-3
clone_size: .

cdr3_aa: CASSFGDRGNEQYF
cdr3_nt: TGCGCCAGCAGCTTCGGAGACAGGGGGAACGAGCAGTACTTC
j_call: TRBJ2-7
d_call: TRBD1
v_call: TRBV5-1
clone_size: few

cdr3_aa: CASSSGSRFNEKLFF
cdr3_nt: TGTGCCAGCAGCTCGGGGTCCCGGTTTAATGAAAAACTGTTTTTT
j_call: TRBJ1-4
d_call: .
v_call: TRBV5-6
clone_size: .

cdr3_aa: CSAYGLAQETQYF
cdr3_nt: TGCAGTGCCTACGGGCTAGCCCAAGAGACCCAGTACTTC
j_call: TRBJ2-5
d_call: .
v_call: TRBV20-1
clone_size: .

cdr3_aa: CASSVAGATNYGYTF
cdr3_nt: TGTGCCAGCAGCGTAGCAGGGGCTACGAACTATGGCTACACCTTC
j_call: TRBJ1-2
d_call: .
v_call: TRBV9
clone_size: .

cdr3_aa: CATSREPERPNYGYTF
cdr3_nt: TGTGCCACCAGCAGAGAGCCGGAACGACCTAACTATGGCTACACCTTC
j_call: TRBJ1-2
d_call: .
v_call: TRBV15
clone_size: .

cdr3_aa: CSAASDGGWNTEAFF
cdr3_nt: TGCAGTGCCGCGAGTGACGGGGGTTGGAACACTGAAGCTTTCTTT
j_call: TRBJ1-1
d_call: .
v_call: TRBV20-1
clone_size: many

cdr3_aa: CATSAPGQSYEQYF
cdr3_nt: TGTGCCACCAGTGCTCCGGGACAGTCCTACGAGCAGTACTTC
j_call: TRBJ2-7
d_call: TRBD1
v_call: TRBV24-1
clone_size: few